This TCR beta chain was sequenced in a study of response to subunit inactivated influenza vaccine. TCRdb recomputed calls from the RT-PCR reads with MiXCR, one row per CDR3 protein. Of roughly 540,000 distinct CDR3 sequences listed, roughly a quarter are singletons. This clonotype has only a few counts. Its target is unknown. Trimming took 6 bases from V and 4 from J; bases not matched to a gene: 14. CDR3 length equals 17 residues. Study results and caveats: Authors suggested each seasonal influenza vaccination recruits few new T cells.

Separately, the same data were catalogued under a study of T cells expressing NK-cell markers. That investigation notes: UMIs were included in TCR beta cDNA generated by 5'RACE template switching. HCMV seropositivity characterized seven of the eight sequenced donors, and seronegativity one. For several experiments, T cell sorting was restricted to the alpha-beta TCR population by means of an anti-gamma-delta TCR antibody. In 6 or 7 donors, dominant NKG2C+ clonotypes were roughly 1.0-7.0% of CD8+ T cells.

This chain connects TRBV12-3 or TRBV12-4 to TRBJ2-7; 11 nucleotides align to TRBD2. The clonotype was recovered from a man aged 50-59 years who received an inactivated influenza vaccine. Source: CD4+ T cells sorted from PBMCs, taken 12 days after vaccination. CDR3 sequence reads: CASSPPLTGLAGYEQYF. CDR3 bases: TGTGCCAGCAGCCCACCGCTCACCGGACTAGCGGGTTACGAGCAGTACTTC.